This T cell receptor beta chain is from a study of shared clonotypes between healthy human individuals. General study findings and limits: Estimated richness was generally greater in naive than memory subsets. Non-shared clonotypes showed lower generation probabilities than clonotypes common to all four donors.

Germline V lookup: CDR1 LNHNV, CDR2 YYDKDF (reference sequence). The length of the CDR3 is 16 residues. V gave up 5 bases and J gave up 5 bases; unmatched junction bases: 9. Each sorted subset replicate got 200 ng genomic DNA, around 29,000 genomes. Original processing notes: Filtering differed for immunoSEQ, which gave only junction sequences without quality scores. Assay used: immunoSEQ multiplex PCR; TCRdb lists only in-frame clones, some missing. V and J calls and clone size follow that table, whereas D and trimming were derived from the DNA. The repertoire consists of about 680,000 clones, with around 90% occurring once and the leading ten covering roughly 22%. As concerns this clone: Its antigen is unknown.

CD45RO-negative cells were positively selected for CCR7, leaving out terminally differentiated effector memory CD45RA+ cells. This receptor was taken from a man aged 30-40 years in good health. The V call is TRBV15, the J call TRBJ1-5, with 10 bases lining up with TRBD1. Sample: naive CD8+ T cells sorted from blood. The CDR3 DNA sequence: TGTGCCACCAGCCCTTACCGGGACAGGGGATATCAGCCCCAGCATTTT. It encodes CATSPYRDRGYQPQHF.